This TCR beta chain was documented in a study of metastatic and nonmetastatic thyroid tumors. Study information: Repertoire data that came from the blood and tumor or nodule tissue of malignant and benign thyroid patients were compared.

There were no patients who had received any treatment before thyroid surgery. Original methodology: A papillary thyroid cancer distant-metastasis classifier was built from CDR3 differences across clinicopathological groups. Using MiXCR, TCRdb re-called clones from the PCR reads. These V and J calls derive from TCRdb rather than the authors' analysis. Among 20,000 to 25,000 clones listed, 35% to 45% were seen once. General observations from the study: Reported TCR beta diversity, measured in blood and tumor, was significantly higher for malignant thyroid tumors than for benign nodules.

This clone has ten or more counts. The antigen is unknown. Germline CDR1 MNHNS, CDR2 SASEGT. The CDR3 consists of 16 residues. V dropped 5 bases and J dropped 6 bases, with 22 bases sitting between them. The sample was blood. V gene TRBV6-1 combines with J gene TRBJ1-2, with D hard to call. The origin of this receptor is a male donor with papillary thyroid cancer or a benign thyroid nodule (not recorded which). Some clones in this sample may be carry-over from other donors' samples. The CDR3 loop reads CASSRSDRASVDGYTF. The CDR3 DNA sequence: TGTGCCAGCAGTCGAAGTGATAGGGCTTCGGTCGATGGCTACACCTTC.